This passage covers 26 T cell receptor beta chains from one sample sequenced in a study of shared clonotypes between healthy human individuals. This table comes from immunoSEQ multiplex PCR, and its TCRdb copy is limited to in-frame clones, with some not included. The data contain about 1 million clones, about 75% of them singletons. Sequenced material: memory CD4+ T cells sorted from blood. Regarding subset: CD45RA-negative fraction. The receptors derive from a man between 18 and 35 years old in good health.

This chain connects TRBV6-1 to TRBJ1-1; TRBD1 is a possible D gene (5 bases). The CDR3 has 11 residues. V lost 8 bases and J lost 10, with 14 bases in between. CDR1 is MNHNS, CDR2 SASEGT, per germline. This chain's CDR3 is CASSRGPVAFF. CDR3 bases: TGTGCCAGCTCCCGGGGCCCGGTAGCTTTCTTT.

V usage is TRBV7-8 and J usage is TRBJ1-5; D unresolved. The length of the CDR3 is 15 residues. Germline loops: CDR1 SGHVS, CDR2 FQNEAQ. Trimming shortened V by 3 bases and J by 4 bases, and 13 bases separated the two germline ends. CDR3 protein: CASSFGPVSNQPQHF. DNA of the CDR3: TGTGCCAGCAGCTTTGGGCCGGTGAGTAATCAGCCCCAGCATTTT. Looking up the rest from reference TRBV7-8 and TRBJ1-5 gives the full variable domain: GAGVSQSPRYKVAKRGQDVALRCDPISGHVSLFWYQQALGQGPEFLTYFQNEAQLDKSGLPSDRFFAERPEGSVSTLKIQRTQQEDSAVYLCASSFGPVSNQPQHFGDGTRLSIL.

This clone has ten or more counts. The genes are TRBV6-1 and TRBJ1-5; a possible D gene is TRBD1 (5 bases). The CDR3 sequence is 14 residues long. Germline V lookup: CDR1 MNHNS, CDR2 SASEGT. The germline V and J ends were trimmed by 4 bases and 3 bases, with 10 bases remaining between them. CDR3 nucleotide sequence: TGTGCCAGCAGTGCGGCAGGGTTCAATCAGCCCCAGCATTTT. Protein sequence: CASSAAGFNQPQHF.

This chain joins TRBV5-1 and TRBJ1-6; D is uncertain. This CDR3 is 14 amino acids long. Germline-derived CDR1 and CDR2 are SGHRS and YFSETQ. Trimming took off 2 bases at V and 5 bases at J, with 8 bases between the two ends. The CDR3 region has the DNA TGCGCCAGCAGCTTTTCGGCAGATAATTCACCCCTCCACTTT. This encodes CASSFSADNSPLHF.

The chain uses TRBV4-1 and TRBJ2-3; a possible D gene is TRBD2 (5 bases). The CDR3 contains 12 residues. Looked up from germline, CDR1 is MGHRA and CDR2 is YSYEKL. V lost 5 bases to trimming and J lost 10 bases, with 13 bases between them. The chain's CDR3 is CASSFIGGAQYF. CDR3 DNA: TGCGCCAGCAGCTTTATAGGAGGAGCGCAGTATTTT.

The chain joins TRBV5-4 to TRBJ2-3, with 14 bases lining up with TRBD2. V lost 4 bases to trimming and J lost 4 bases; unmatched junction nucleotides: 11. This CDR3 contains 18 residues. Germline loops: CDR1 SGHNT, CDR2 YYREEE (reference sequence). The CDR3: CASSKGGLAGVYPDTQYF. The CDR3 coding sequence is TGTGCCAGCAGCAAAGGGGGACTAGCGGGAGTTTATCCAGATACGCAGTATTTT.

V is TRBV4-1 and J is TRBJ2-1; no reliable D call. Germline CDR1 reads MGHRA; CDR2 reads YSYEKL. Deletions cut 1 base from V and 2 bases from J, with 12 bases between. The CDR3 extends over 16 amino acids. The CDR3 here is CASSQAGLRAYNEQFF. The CDR3 DNA sequence: TGCGCCAGCAGCCAAGCGGGCCTAAGGGCCTACAATGAGCAGTTCTTC.

This clone turned up a few times. V is TRBV7-2 and J is TRBJ2-7; 12 bases are a match to TRBD2. The CDR3 is made up of 17 amino acids. Germline CDR1 SGHTA, CDR2 FQGNSA. The V segment lost 0 bases and the J segment 0 bases; nucleotides outside the gene matches: 3. The CDR3 reads CASSLARTSGVSYEQYF. The CDR3 coding sequence is TGTGCCAGCAGCTTAGCTCGGACTAGCGGGGTCTCCTACGAGCAGTACTTC.

This sequence joins TRBV5-1 and TRBJ2-3; 13 nucleotides align to TRBD2. CDR1 and CDR2 from the germline V gene are SGHRS and YFSETQ. This CDR3 contains 15 residues. After removal of 1 base from V and 9 bases from J, the junction contained 5 bases not matched to a gene. CDR3 amino acids: CASSLRTSGGGTQYF. As DNA, the CDR3 is TGCGCCAGCAGCTTGCGGACTAGCGGGGGCGGGACGCAGTATTTT. The full variable domain, its missing parts supplied by reference TRBV5-1 and TRBJ2-3, is KAGVTQTPRYLIKTRGQQVTLSCSPISGHRSVSWYQQTPGQGLQFLFEYFSETQRNKGNFPGRFSGRQFSNSRSEMNVSTLELGDSALYLCASSLRTSGGGTQYFGPGTRLTVL.

This chain connects TRBV18 to TRBJ1-4; 12 nucleotides align to TRBD1. V lost 4 bases, J lost 2 bases, and 8 bases stayed unmatched. From germline, CDR1 is KGHSH and CDR2 LQKENI. The length of the CDR3 is 18 residues. CDR3 sequence: CASSQGTGGAGTNEKLFF. The CDR3 bases are TGTGCCAGCTCACAAGGGACAGGGGGCGCGGGCACTAATGAAAAACTGTTTTTT.

The chain recombines TRBV7-2 with TRBJ2-1; 10 nucleotides match TRBD1. The germline V gene has CDR1 SGHTA and CDR2 FQGNSA. The CDR3 sequence is 15 residues long. J was trimmed by 6 bases and V by 4 bases; bases with no gene match: 6. Here the CDR3 DNA reads TGTGCCAGCAGCTGGACAGGGGGAAGGGGCAATGAGCAGTTCTTC. This codes for CASSWTGGRGNEQFF.

This chain links TRBV11-2 with TRBJ1-1, with TRBD1 as a possible D gene (5 bases). CDR3 length: 13 residues. The V gene's germline CDR1 is SGHAT and CDR2 FQNNGV. Trimming stripped 5 bases from V and 7 bases from J, with 14 bases between. CDR3 loop: CASSGLGQGEAFF. For the CDR3, the DNA is TGTGCCAGCAGCGGCCTCGGGCAGGGTGAAGCTTTCTTT. Full variable domain (outside the CDR3, taken from reference TRBV11-2 and TRBJ1-1): EAGVAQSPRYKIIEKRQSVAFWCNPISGHATLYWYQQILGQGPKLLIQFQNNGVVDDSQLPKDRFSAERLKGVDSTLKIQPAKLEDSAVYLCASSGLGQGEAFFGQGTRLTVV.

About this clone itself: Germline and junction disagree at one end, which may indicate a read error. The J gene is TRBJ2-1, the V gene TRBV7-7, with 8 bases aligning to TRBD1. This CDR3 is built from 18 residues. The germline gives CDR1 SSHAT, CDR2 FNYEAQ (reference sequence). The CDR3 loop reads CASSLGRSGQDVYNEQFF. CDR3 DNA sequence: TGTGCTAGCAGCTTAGGAAGGTCGGGACAGGACGTTTACAATGAGCAGTTCTTC.

The chain uses TRBV6-1 and TRBJ2-7; the D gene could be TRBD1 or TRBD2 (5 bases each). CDR3 length: 15 amino acids. Germline CDR1 and CDR2: MNHNS and SASEGT. Trimming shortened V by 5 bases and J by 3 bases, and 17 bases separated the two germline ends. CDR3 protein: CASSPRVLGSYEQYF. The CDR3 coding sequence is TGTGCCAGCAGTCCCAGGGTTTTGGGGAGCTACGAGCAGTACTTC.

V and J are TRBV27 and TRBJ1-5, with TRBD1 matching over 10 bases. V lost 7 bases to trimming and J lost 2 bases; unmatched junction nucleotides: 8. Germline V gene sequence: CDR1 MNHEY, CDR2 SMNVEV (reference sequence). This CDR3 has 16 amino acids. The CDR3 DNA sequence: TGTGCCAGCAAGACAGGGGGCGGTGTTGGCAATCAGCCCCAGCATTTT. Its translation: CASKTGGGVGNQPQHF.

The V gene is TRBV7-9, the J gene TRBJ1-1; D call uncertain. This CDR3 is built from 14 residues. Trimming took 5 bases from V and 2 from J, leaving 12 bases between them. The V gene's germline CDR1 is SEHNR and CDR2 FQNEAQ (reference sequence). The CDR3 sequence: CASSHGSINTEAFF. In DNA, the CDR3 is TGTGCCAGCAGCCACGGATCCATAAACACTGAAGCTTTCTTT.

The V and J genes are TRBV28 and TRBJ1-6; the match to TRBD1 covers 7 bases. Germline V gives CDR1 MDHEN, CDR2 SYDVKM. There are 14 residues in the CDR3. The ends lost 11 bases at V and 10 bases at J; junction bases unmatched: 14. The CDR3 spells CAGRTGGAPSPLHF. The CDR3, as DNA: TGTGCCGGTCGGACAGGAGGGGCACCCTCACCCCTCCACTTT.

This clone was seen once. The rearrangement uses TRBV7-3 and TRBJ2-6, with D unclear. CDR3 length: 14 amino acids. Looked up from germline, CDR1 is SGHTA and CDR2 is FQGTGA. Trimming cost V 1 base and J 4 bases, with 5 bases left between them. This chain's CDR3 is CASSLMIGANVLTF. CDR3 coding DNA: TGTGCCAGCAGCTTAATGATCGGGGCCAACGTCCTGACTTTC.

This rearrangement joins TRBV5-1 to TRBJ2-3, with D uncertain. The CDR3 has 14 residues. Germline loops: CDR1 SGHRS, CDR2 YFSETQ. Trimming left V 1 base short and J 1 base short, with 7 bases between. Here the CDR3 DNA reads TGCGCCAGCAGCTTGCCTAGTGGCACAGATACGCAGTATTTT. Translated: CASSLPSGTDTQYF. The entire variable domain, with the rest obtained from reference TRBV5-1 and TRBJ2-3, is as follows: KAGVTQTPRYLIKTRGQQVTLSCSPISGHRSVSWYQQTPGQGLQFLFEYFSETQRNKGNFPGRFSGRQFSNSRSEMNVSTLELGDSALYLCASSLPSGTDTQYFGPGTRLTVL.

This clone occurred a few times. The chain has TRBV30 and TRBJ1-6, with 7 bases fitting TRBD1. CDR3 size: 14 residues. Germline CDR1 reads GTSNPN; CDR2 reads SVGIG (reference sequence). J lost 10 bases, V lost 0 bases, and 6 bases had no gene match. CDR3 DNA sequence: TGTGCCTGGAGTGTAGAGACAGGGCGATCACCCCTCCACTTT. It codes for CAWSVETGRSPLHF.

The gene calls are TRBV29-1 and TRBJ2-4; tentative D call: TRBD2 (6 bases). This CDR3 contains 13 residues. Germline V gene lookup returns CDR1 SQVTM and CDR2 ANQGSEA. Trimming cost V 3 bases and J 5 bases, with 11 bases left between them. The CDR3 spells CSVDGGTENIQYF. CDR3 DNA sequence: TGCAGCGTTGATGGAGGGACGGAAAACATTCAGTACTTC.

The chain recombines TRBV10-1 with TRBJ2-5, with 7 bases fitting TRBD2. This CDR3 spans 13 amino acids. Germline CDR1 reads WNHNN; CDR2 reads SYGVQD (reference sequence). V lost 8 bases, J lost 5 bases, and 8 bases stayed unmatched. The CDR3 DNA is TGCGCCAGCGCCAGCGGGGTAGGGGAGACCCAGTACTTC. Its protein product is CASASGVGETQYF.

The J gene is TRBJ2-3, the V gene TRBV5-8, with TRBD1 matching 10 bases. Germline trimming cut 0 bases from V and 4 bases from J; bases unmatched to any gene: 8. The germline gives CDR1 SGHTS, CDR2 YDEGEE. The CDR3 extends over 17 amino acids. The CDR3 bases are TGTGCCAGCAGCTTGGGACAGGGGGCGTTTGGGGCAGATACGCAGTATTTT. Amino acid sequence: CASSLGQGAFGADTQYF.

The chain uses TRBV10-1 and TRBJ1-6, with a tentative D call TRBD1 (5 bases). Germline V lookup: CDR1 WNHNN, CDR2 SYGVQD (reference sequence). This CDR3 has 14 amino acids. V gave up 6 bases and J gave up 6 bases, with 12 bases separating them. The CDR3 region has the DNA TGCGCCAGCAGCCCGGGACCGACTAATTCACCCCTCCACTTT. Translating gives CASSPGPTNSPLHF.

The V gene is TRBV5-1, the J gene TRBJ2-3, with D possibly being TRBD1 (6 bases). CDR1 is SGHRS, CDR2 YFSETQ, per germline. Trimming removed 5 bases from V and 2 bases from J, with 12 bases in between. CDR3 length equals 14 residues. The CDR3 spells CASRQGPVTDTQYF. As DNA, the CDR3 is TGCGCCAGCAGACAGGGACCAGTCACAGATACGCAGTATTTT.

The chain recombines TRBV6-5 with TRBJ2-1; 8 bases are a match to TRBD2. This CDR3 is built from 15 residues. Trimming removed 2 bases from V and 7 bases from J; junction bases left unmatched: 7. From germline, CDR1 is MNHEY and CDR2 SVGAGI. The CDR3 DNA sequence: TGTGCCAGCAGTTACGACGGGAGGGCGGTAAATGAGCAGTTCTTC. Amino acids: CASSYDGRAVNEQFF.